Listed here are 29 T cell receptor beta chains from one sample, sequenced in a study of technical replicates of blood from a few donors. The data were produced by immunoSEQ multiplex PCR, yet TCRdb's version contains in-frame clones alone and is incomplete. The repertoire consists of roughly 71,000 clones, with roughly 94% occurring once and the leading ten covering about 0.38%. The sample was T cells isolated from PBMCs. The source is a human donor in good health.

This chain joins TRBV19 and TRBJ2-3; 9 nucleotides agree with TRBD2. The V segment lost 3 bases and the J segment 3 bases; nucleotides outside the gene matches: 4. The germline V gene encodes CDR1 LNHDA and CDR2 SQIVND (reference sequence). The CDR3 is 15 amino acids. In DNA form, the CDR3 reads TGTGCCAGTAGTATGCGGGAGGGCCCGACAGATACGCAGTATTTT. Protein: CASSMREGPTDTQYF.

J is TRBJ2-7 and V is TRBV28; D gene ambiguous. V lost 4 bases to trimming and J lost 6 bases, with 10 bases between them. Germline assignment: CDR1 MDHEN and CDR2 SYDVKM. This CDR3 comprises 12 residues. CDR3 DNA: TGTGCCAGCAGTTCCCCTCCTCTCGAGCAGTACTTC. Translating gives CASSSPPLEQYF.

The chain joins TRBV5-1 to TRBJ2-7; 8 bases are a match to TRBD2. This CDR3 contains 15 residues. V gave up 4 bases and J gave up 2 bases; unmatched junction bases: 8. From germline, CDR1 is SGHRS and CDR2 YFSETQ. CDR3: CASSPRPGLAYEQYF. The CDR3 DNA sequence: TGCGCCAGCAGCCCCCGCCCGGGACTAGCCTACGAGCAGTACTTC.

The V and J genes are TRBV7-3 and TRBJ2-2; D uncertain. The V gene's germline CDR1 is SGHTA and CDR2 FQGTGA. Trimming removed 5 bases from V and 6 bases from J, with 10 bases in between. This CDR3 is 13 amino acids long. CDR3 region: CASSPSSPGELFF. The CDR3 region has the DNA TGTGCCAGCAGCCCGTCCAGTCCCGGGGAGCTGTTTTTT.

V and J are TRBV7-3 and TRBJ2-2; D is unresolved. Trimming left V 3 bases short and J 7 bases short, with 3 bases between. This CDR3 is 11 amino acids long. Germline V CDR1 and CDR2: SGHTA, FQGTGA. The CDR3 DNA is TGTGCCAGCAGCTTCGGCGGGGAGCTGTTTTTT. It codes for CASSFGGELFF.

The chain is built from TRBV5-1 and TRBJ2-2; D is possibly TRBD1 (6 bases). Trimming pared 4 bases from V and 6 bases from J, leaving 10 bases between. Germline CDR1 and CDR2: SGHRS and YFSETQ. CDR3 length equals 13 residues. The DNA for the CDR3 is TGCGCCAGCAGCCAAACAGGGCCCGGGGAGCTGTTTTTT. It specifies CASSQTGPGELFF.

V usage is TRBV11-2 and J usage is TRBJ2-2; 8 positions match TRBD1. There are 16 residues in the CDR3. The J segment lost 5 bases and the V segment lost 5 bases, leaving 10 bases of the junction unmatched. Germline lookup yields CDR1 SGHAT and CDR2 FQNNGV. CDR3 amino acids: CASSPLTGGITGELFF. CDR3 bases: TGTGCCAGCAGCCCCCTCACAGGGGGAATTACCGGGGAGCTGTTTTTT.

This clone was counted a single time. The chain employs TRBV5-1 and TRBJ2-3; tentative D call: TRBD2 (5 bases). Germline values: CDR1 SGHRS, CDR2 YFSETQ. CDR3 length: 11 residues. Trimming left V 7 bases short and J 8 bases short, with 11 bases between. The CDR3 spells CASGLAGTQYF. The CDR3 DNA follows: TGCGCCAGCGGCCTAGCTGGTACGCAGTATTTT.

The DNA of the CDR3 is TGTGCCAGCAGCCGTAGTATACCAGATACGCAGTATTTT. Its protein is CASSRSIPDTQYF. The chain uses TRBV6-5 and TRBJ2-3; no reliable D call. CDR1 is MNHEY, CDR2 SVGAGI, per germline. Trimming removed 6 bases at V and 4 bases at J, with 11 bases between. The CDR3 sequence is 13 residues long.

The rearrangement joins TRBV7-8 to TRBJ2-2; 14 bases agree with TRBD2. Germline V gene lookup returns CDR1 SGHVS and CDR2 FQNEAQ. The CDR3 runs 18 residues. Unmatched junction bases numbered 11, after V lost 5 bases and J lost 6 bases. Here the CDR3 DNA reads TGTGCCAGCAGCGTGTCCGGGACTAGCGGGAGAGGGGCCGGGGAGCTGTTTTTT. Residues: CASSVSGTSGRGAGELFF.

The chain employs TRBV19 and TRBJ2-1, with a possible D match to TRBD2 (6 bases). Between the trimmed V and J ends, which lost 8 bases and 0 bases, there was a span of 14 bases. The CDR3 has 15 residues. Germline loops: CDR1 LNHDA, CDR2 SQIVND (reference sequence). The CDR3 DNA reads TGTGCCAGTGTTAGGGACTCCCTCTCCTACAATGAGCAGTTCTTC. Translation: CASVRDSLSYNEQFF.

V gene TRBV4-2 combines with J gene TRBJ2-7; D is possibly TRBD1 (6 bases). The germline V gene encodes CDR1 LGHNA and CDR2 YNFKEQ. Trimming left V 1 base short and J 3 bases short, with 10 bases between. This CDR3 spans 14 amino acids. CDR3 amino acids: CASSQGKQGYEQYF. CDR3 in DNA: TGTGCCAGCAGCCAAGGAAAACAGGGCTACGAGCAGTACTTC.

The chain employs TRBV7-2 and TRBJ2-4; D not resolved. The germline V and J ends were trimmed by 6 bases and 0 bases, with 12 bases remaining between them. This CDR3 comprises 15 residues. CDR1 is SGHTA and CDR2 is FQGNSA in the germline V gene. This CDR3 is CASRTQSGAKNIQYF. The CDR3 DNA reads as TGTGCCAGCAGGACACAGAGTGGAGCCAAAAACATTCAGTACTTC.

The V call is TRBV7-6, the J call TRBJ1-1; 7 nucleotides align to TRBD1. The length of the CDR3 is 15 residues. V trimming: 0 bases; J trimming: 2 bases; junction bases outside the gene matches: 3. From germline, CDR1 is SGHVS and CDR2 FNYEAQ. The CDR3: CASSLAGGINTEAFF. In DNA, the CDR3 is TGTGCCAGCAGCTTAGCAGGGGGCATTAACACTGAAGCTTTCTTT.

The DNA of the CDR3 is TGCGCCAGCAGCCAAGCCCAGCGGGAGTACAATGAGCAGTTCTTC. This gives the protein CASSQAQREYNEQFF. The chain combines TRBV4-3 with TRBJ2-1; 8 bases match TRBD2. Losses at the gene ends were 1 base for V and 4 bases for J; bases not matched to a gene: 3. The germline gives CDR1 LGHNA, CDR2 YSLEER. The CDR3 runs 15 residues.

This chain uses TRBV6-5 with TRBJ1-1, with D uncertain. V shed 5 bases and J shed 1 base, with 11 bases lying between them. This CDR3 has 14 amino acids. CDR1 MNHEY and CDR2 SVGAGI come from the germline V gene. The CDR3 region is CASSTHSENTEAFF. The DNA of the CDR3 is TGTGCCAGCAGTACTCATTCTGAGAACACTGAAGCTTTCTTT.

The V call is TRBV9, the J call TRBJ1-2; D is possibly TRBD1 (6 bases). V dropped 3 bases and J dropped 4 bases, with 10 bases sitting between them. Germline V gene data show CDR1 as SGDLS and CDR2 as YYNGEE. The CDR3 extends over 13 amino acids. CDR3: CASSGRTAYGYTF. The DNA for the CDR3 is TGTGCCAGCAGCGGCAGGACAGCCTATGGCTACACCTTC.

V usage is TRBV29-1 and J usage is TRBJ1-5; the D gene is possibly TRBD1 (5 bases). Trimming took off 0 bases at V and 7 bases at J, with 10 bases between the two ends. The V gene's germline CDR1 is SQVTM and CDR2 ANQGSEA. This CDR3 spans 13 amino acids. The CDR3 protein is CSVEDGGGQPQHF. CDR3 bases: TGCAGCGTTGAAGATGGGGGAGGGCAGCCCCAGCATTTT.

The gene calls are TRBV29-1 and TRBJ1-1, with D possibly being TRBD1 (5 bases). CDR3 length equals 12 residues. The V gene's germline CDR1 is SQVTM and CDR2 ANQGSEA. V was pared by 4 bases and J by 6 bases, with 12 bases between. CDR3 in DNA: TGCAGCGTTGCAGGGATCGTCGCTGAAGCTTTCTTT. Residues: CSVAGIVAEAFF. Combining the CDR3 with reference TRBV29-1 and TRBJ1-1 gives the whole variable domain SAVISQKPSRDICQRGTSLTIQCQVDSQVTMMFWYRQQPGQSLTLIATANQGSEATYESGFVIDKFPISRPNLTFSTLTVSNMSPEDSSIYLCSVAGIVAEAFFGQGTRLTVV.

V gene TRBV19 combines with J gene TRBJ2-7; tentative D call: TRBD2 (6 bases). The CDR3 consists of 14 residues. With 4 bases removed from V and 0 bases from J, the gap between germline ends came to 10 bases. Germline CDR1 reads LNHDA; CDR2 reads SQIVND (reference sequence). CDR3 sequence (DNA): TGTGCCAGTAGTAACCGGGAGAGCTCCTACGAGCAGTACTTC. It is translated as CASSNRESSYEQYF.

The chain employs TRBV28 and TRBJ2-7; a weak D match, TRBD2 (6 bases). V shed 3 bases and J shed 7 bases, with 7 bases lying between them. The CDR3 is 11 amino acids. Germline values: CDR1 MDHEN, CDR2 SYDVKM. Written as DNA, the CDR3 is TGTGCCAGCAGTTTGGAGGGAGAGCAGTACTTC. Protein sequence: CASSLEGEQYF.

This sequence joins TRBV7-2 and TRBJ2-1; 11 nucleotides agree with TRBD2. After removal of 4 bases from V and 8 bases from J, the junction contained 4 bases not matched to a gene. The CDR3 spans 14 residues. CDR1 and CDR2 from the germline V gene are SGHTA and FQGNSA. CDR3 sequence reads: CASSWTSGPDEQFF. The CDR3 coding sequence is TGTGCCAGCAGCTGGACTAGCGGGCCGGATGAGCAGTTCTTC.

The count of this clone is one. This rearrangement joins TRBV4-1 to TRBJ1-4; D might be TRBD1 (5 bases). The CDR3 is 16 amino acids. Trimming took 2 bases from V and 6 from J, leaving 16 bases between them. Germline lookup yields CDR1 MGHRA and CDR2 YSYEKL. This chain's CDR3 is CASSQYHGGDDEKLFF. The CDR3 DNA reads as TGCGCCAGCAGCCAATACCATGGAGGGGATGATGAAAAACTGTTTTTT.

This clone was seen a single time. The V gene is TRBV9, the J gene TRBJ2-7, with D tentatively TRBD2 (6 bases). The V and J ends lost 4 bases and 4 bases respectively, with 15 bases between them. The CDR3 spans 14 residues. The germline V gene has CDR1 SGDLS and CDR2 YYNGEE. CDR3 in DNA: TGTGCCAGCAGCCTGGGACTTTCTGCATACGAGCAGTACTTC. This translates into CASSLGLSAYEQYF.

CDR3 DNA sequence: TGTGCCAGCAGCGGTGGAGCCCCTCCCGTGTTTTATTTT. Translation gives CASSGGAPPVFYF. The rearrangement uses TRBV9 and TRBJ1-3; D is undetermined. Trimming removed 3 bases from V and 16 bases from J, with 20 bases in between. The CDR3 has 13 residues. The germline CDR1 and CDR2 sequences are SGDLS and YYNGEE.

The rearrangement uses TRBV15 and TRBJ2-3; D may be TRBD2 (5 bases). There are 16 residues in the CDR3. Trimming removed 3 bases at V and 2 bases at J, with 15 bases between. The germline CDR1 and CDR2 sequences are LNHNV and YYDKDF (reference sequence). The CDR3 sequence is CATSRGAGYTTDTQYF. CDR3 sequence (DNA): TGTGCCACCAGCAGGGGTGCGGGCTACACCACAGATACGCAGTATTTT.

This chain connects TRBV19 to TRBJ1-1, with 7 bases that match TRBD1. The CDR3 is 14 amino acids. Germline CDR1 reads LNHDA; CDR2 reads SQIVND (reference sequence). V shed 3 bases and J 4 bases; nucleotides not matched to a gene: 5. CDR3 nucleotides: TGTGCCAGTAGTATCCGGCAGGGGGGCACTGAAGCTTTCTTT. It translates to CASSIRQGGTEAFF.

This clone occurred a few times. This chain links TRBV30 with TRBJ1-1; a weak D match, TRBD1 (6 bases). Germline loops: CDR1 GTSNPN, CDR2 SVGIG (reference sequence). V was trimmed by 8 bases and J by 4 bases, leaving 17 bases between them. The CDR3 totals 13 residues. The CDR3 sequence: CASQTQGTTEAFF. In DNA form, the CDR3 reads TGTGCCAGTCAAACCCAGGGGACCACTGAAGCTTTCTTT.

This sequence joins TRBV30 and TRBJ1-4; TRBD1 might be the D (5 bases). CDR3 length: 15 amino acids. Germline loops: CDR1 GTSNPN, CDR2 SVGIG (reference sequence). The germline V and J ends were trimmed by 3 bases and 5 bases, with 16 bases remaining between them. The CDR3 DNA reads as TGTGCCTGGAGCCCGGGTCACAGGAAGAATGAAAAACTGTTTTTT. It encodes CAWSPGHRKNEKLFF.